The 8 T cell receptor beta chains given below trace back to one sample, sequenced in a study of blood T cell repertoires in COVID-19. TCRdb's table, derived via immunoSEQ multiplex PCR, lists solely in-frame clones and lacks some. The sample lists around 42,000 clones, about 83% occurring once. Material: peripheral blood. All receptors come from a woman of 80 years or more with acute or convalescent COVID-19.

This clone was detected a few times. The CDR3 nucleotides are TGTGCCAGCAGCCCAAGGGGGCAGGGACGGGTGAACACTGAAGCTTTCTTT. It codes for CASSPRGQGRVNTEAFF. The rearrangement links TRBV21-1 to TRBJ1-1; TRBD1, as called in the table, went unchecked against the DNA. TRBV21-1 is a pseudogene. The CDR3 has 17 amino acids.

V and J are TRBV11-3 and TRBJ2-4; a possible D gene is TRBD1 (6 bases). The V gene lost 8 bases and the J gene lost 5 bases, with 13 bases spanning the gap. Germline CDR1 SGHNT, CDR2 YENEEA. The CDR3 loop spans 13 amino acids. CDR3 nucleotides: TGTGCCAGCCGACGAGGACAGCAAAACATTCAGTACTTC. Translated, it gives CASRRGQQNIQYF.

The chain links TRBV29-1 to TRBJ2-2; 11 bases map to TRBD1. V trimming: 7 bases; J trimming: 5 bases; junction bases outside the gene matches: 6. The germline V gene has CDR1 SQVTM and CDR2 ANQGSEA. This CDR3 comprises 14 residues. In DNA, the CDR3 is TGCAGCGCCCGGACAGGGGGCCGTACCGGGGAGCTGTTTTTT. Amino acids: CSARTGGRTGELFF.

The chain carries TRBV5-1 and TRBJ2-1, with D maybe TRBD1 (6 bases). Germline loops: CDR1 SGHRS, CDR2 YFSETQ. The germline V and J ends were trimmed by 4 bases and 7 bases, with 18 bases remaining between them. CDR3 length: 15 residues. The CDR3 coding sequence is TGCGCCAGCAGCCCTTACAGGGCTGGTTCGAATGAGCAGTTCTTC. It codes for CASSPYRAGSNEQFF.

J is TRBJ1-4 and V is TRBV9; a weak D match, TRBD1 (6 bases). Looked up from germline, CDR1 is SGDLS and CDR2 is YYNGEE. The CDR3 has 15 residues. V gave up 4 bases and J gave up 5 bases, with 15 bases separating them. The CDR3 is CASSLQGLQNEKLFF. CDR3 DNA sequence: TGTGCCAGCAGCCTCCAGGGGTTGCAAAATGAAAAACTGTTTTTT.

Only a few counts were recorded for this clone. The rearrangement uses TRBV23-1 and TRBJ1-2; tentatively, D is TRBD1 (5 bases). TRBV23-1 is assigned to the ORF class and has an uncertain function. There are 14 residues in the CDR3. Trimming removed 0 bases from V and 4 bases from J, with 9 bases in between. The CDR3 sequence is CASSQSDSRYGYTF. DNA for the CDR3: TGCGCCAGCAGTCAATCTGACAGCCGCTATGGCTACACCTTC.

This sequence joins TRBV6-5 and TRBJ2-2; weak D call: TRBD2 (5 bases). The V and J ends lost 6 bases and 0 bases respectively, with 11 bases between them. The CDR3 loop spans 15 amino acids. In germline, CDR1 is MNHEY, CDR2 SVGAGI. In DNA, the CDR3 is TGTGCCAGCAGCCCCGACTACCCGAACACCGGGGAGCTGTTTTTT. This translates into CASSPDYPNTGELFF.

This chain joins TRBV10-1 and TRBJ1-1; D is possibly TRBD1 (5 bases). The CDR3 runs 13 residues. The V gene's germline CDR1 is WNHNN and CDR2 SYGVQD (reference sequence). Deletions cut 0 bases from V and 8 bases from J, with 10 bases between. CDR3 residues: CASSESKTAEAFF. In nucleotides, the CDR3 is TGCGCCAGCAGTGAGTCAAAGACAGCCGAAGCTTTCTTT.